This T cell receptor beta chain originates from a study of control samples from healthy donors and cancer patients. The assay was immunoSEQ multiplex PCR, and TCRdb's table has in-frame clones only and misses some. The sample lists some 79,000 clones, 70% to 90% occurring once. The length of the CDR3 is 14 residues. Germline values: CDR1 MNHEY, CDR2 SVGAGI. Unmatched junction bases numbered 9, after V lost 8 bases and J lost 8 bases. This clone is a singleton in its sample. This TCR was recovered from a man aged 45-60 years in good health. The rearrangement uses TRBV6-5 and TRBJ1-2, with 12 bases fitting TRBD1. The sample consisted of blood. CDR3 in DNA: TGTGCCAGCCGGACCGGGACAGGGGGCTACGGCTACACCTTC. It yields the protein CASRTGTGGYGYTF.